The 24 T cell receptor beta chains below all came from one sample that was sequenced in a study of shared clonotypes between healthy human individuals (dated by TCRdb to 2020 to 2022). The library was made by the immunoSEQ multiplex PCR assay. The clones in this table, taken by TCRdb from immuneACCESS, are in-frame only. Not every clone is retained; where verified, under half of the shortfall comes from an unresolved V gene, and the cause of the rest is unknown. A total of approximately 2.3 million clones appear in this sample, over 90% of them only once. About 0.37% of the sample goes to the ten largest clones. The specimen sequenced was naive CD4+ T cells from PBMCs. Sample cell subset or site, as interpreted from the label and publication: CD45RA+ positively selected. The receptors were sampled from a man between 18 and 29 years old in good health. Some clones in this sample may be carry-over from other donors' samples.

CDR3 sequence: CASSSALTGAFYGYTF. CDR3 nucleotides: TGTGCCAGCAGTAGCGCCTTAACAGGGGCGTTTTACGGCTACACCTTC. The V and J genes are TRBV28 and TRBJ1-2, with TRBD1 matching over 7 bases. This CDR3 spans 16 amino acids. Germline assignment: CDR1 MDHEN and CDR2 SYDVKM. Losses at the gene ends were 5 bases for V and 8 bases for J; bases not matched to a gene: 17.

The chain employs TRBV7-2 and TRBJ2-3; no reliable D call. From germline, CDR1 is SGHTA and CDR2 FQGNSA. CDR3 length equals 14 residues. Trimming stripped 4 bases from V and 0 bases from J, with 8 bases between. The CDR3 nucleotides read TGTGCCAGCAGCTCAAGACGAAGCACAGATACGCAGTATTTT. It yields the protein CASSSRRSTDTQYF.

The chain carries TRBV6-1 and TRBJ1-2; D unclear. Trimming stripped 1 base from V and 2 bases from J, with 8 bases between. The CDR3 totals 14 residues. Germline V gene data show CDR1 as MNHNS and CDR2 as SASEGT. For the CDR3, the DNA is TGTGCCAGCAGTGAAGTCCCCAGAAACTATGGCTACACCTTC. Protein: CASSEVPRNYGYTF.

Concerning this clone itself: In the same sample, other DNA sequences code for this CDR3. The chain couples TRBV6-1 to TRBJ1-5, with no clear D. The V end lost 6 bases, the J end lost 4 bases, and 7 bases lay between the germline ends. The CDR3 is 12 residues long. CDR1 and CDR2 (germline): MNHNS, SASEGT. In DNA, the CDR3 is TGTGCCAGCAGGGGTCCAAATCAGCCCCAGCATTTT. It specifies CASRGPNQPQHF.

The chain carries TRBV5-1 and TRBJ2-3; D is ambiguous. Trimming stripped 7 bases from V and 1 base from J, with 16 bases between. CDR3 length: 15 residues. Germline CDR1 and CDR2: SGHRS and YFSETQ. The CDR3 region has the DNA TGCGCCAGCCTTCGACGGTCTTTCGGCACAGATACGCAGTATTTT. Protein sequence: CASLRRSFGTDTQYF. Using reference TRBV5-1 and TRBJ2-3 for the parts outside the CDR3, the full variable domain is KAGVTQTPRYLIKTRGQQVTLSCSPISGHRSVSWYQQTPGQGLQFLFEYFSETQRNKGNFPGRFSGRQFSNSRSEMNVSTLELGDSALYLCASLRRSFGTDTQYFGPGTRLTVL.

The V call is TRBV7-6, the J call TRBJ2-1; 10 nucleotides match TRBD2. Trimming removed 4 bases from V and 7 bases from J; junction bases left unmatched: 7. The CDR3 covers 15 residues. Looked up from germline, CDR1 is SGHVS and CDR2 is FNYEAQ. The CDR3, as DNA: TGTGCCAGCAGCTCACCTAGCGGGAGAGGGAATGAGCAGTTCTTC. The encoded protein is CASSSPSGRGNEQFF.

The chain employs TRBV5-4 and TRBJ2-3; D gene ambiguous. The ends were cut back, 0 bases at V and 2 bases at J, with 7 bases in the middle. The CDR3 is 14 residues long. Germline V gene lookup returns CDR1 SGHNT and CDR2 YYREEE (reference sequence). The CDR3 sequence is CASSLVPYTDTQYF. In DNA form, the CDR3 reads TGTGCCAGCAGCTTGGTGCCGTACACAGATACGCAGTATTTT.

V usage is TRBV6-6 and J usage is TRBJ1-2, with 8 nucleotides matching TRBD1. Unmatched junction bases numbered 1, after V lost 2 bases and J lost 8 bases. In germline, CDR1 is MNHNY, CDR2 SVGAGI (reference sequence). The CDR3 runs 12 residues. CDR3 amino acids: CASSYTGGGYTF. The CDR3 nucleotides read TGTGCCAGCAGTTACACAGGGGGAGGCTACACCTTC.

This sequence joins TRBV5-1 and TRBJ2-7; D tentatively fits TRBD1 or TRBD2 (5 bases each). The CDR3 has 13 residues. The germline CDR1 and CDR2 sequences are SGHRS and YFSETQ. Trimming took 3 bases from V and 3 from J, leaving 10 bases between them. CDR3 in DNA: TGCGCCAGCAGCTGGGGAGACAGCTACGAGCAGTACTTC. Translating gives CASSWGDSYEQYF. The variable domain in full, with the rest retrieved from reference TRBV5-1 and TRBJ2-7, is KAGVTQTPRYLIKTRGQQVTLSCSPISGHRSVSWYQQTPGQGLQFLFEYFSETQRNKGNFPGRFSGRQFSNSRSEMNVSTLELGDSALYLCASSWGDSYEQYFGPGTRLTVT.

The gene calls are TRBV5-5 and TRBJ2-5, with D tentatively TRBD2 (6 bases). V lost 3 bases to trimming and J lost 3 bases, with 15 bases between them. The germline V gene has CDR1 SGHKS and CDR2 YYEKEE (reference sequence). CDR3 length: 15 amino acids. CDR3 nucleotides: TGTGCCAGCAGCTATCAGCGGGCCCGAGAAGAGACCCAGTACTTC. It is translated as CASSYQRAREETQYF.

The chain employs TRBV30 and TRBJ1-4, with a possible D match to TRBD1 (5 bases). Germline-derived CDR1 and CDR2 are GTSNPN and SVGIG (reference sequence). Trimming took off 3 bases at V and 0 bases at J, with 8 bases between the two ends. The length of the CDR3 is 14 residues. The CDR3, as DNA: TGTGCCTGGAGGGGGGGAGCAACTAATGAAAAACTGTTTTTT. Its protein is CAWRGGATNEKLFF.

This clone was observed a few times. The DNA of the CDR3 is TGTGCCAGCAGCCTGGTCGTGGATGAGCAGTTCTTC. Translating it yields CASSLVVDEQFF. This chain links TRBV28 with TRBJ2-1, with unresolved D. This CDR3 contains 12 residues. Germline CDR1 is MDHEN and CDR2 is SYDVKM. Trimming took 6 bases from V and 8 from J, leaving 11 bases between them.

The CDR3, as DNA: TGTGCCAGCAGGGGGGGTTCCACTGAAGCTTTCTTT. Encoded protein: CASRGGSTEAFF. The chain uses TRBV6-5 and TRBJ1-1; tentative D call: TRBD1 (5 bases). The CDR3 runs 12 residues. The V gene's germline CDR1 is MNHEY and CDR2 SVGAGI. The V and J ends lost 6 bases and 4 bases respectively, with 9 bases between them.

This clone appeared a few times. The V and J genes are TRBV7-8 and TRBJ1-1, with D perhaps TRBD1 (6 bases). Trimming pared 5 bases from V and 8 bases from J, leaving 12 bases between. CDR1 is SGHVS and CDR2 is FQNEAQ in the germline V gene. CDR3 length: 12 residues. The DNA of the CDR3 is TGTGCCAGCAGCCTCGGGACATCCGAAGCTTTCTTT. Amino acid sequence: CASSLGTSEAFF.

This chain uses TRBV2 with TRBJ1-1, with D perhaps matching TRBD1 (5 bases). There are 14 residues in the CDR3. V was trimmed by 5 bases and J by 0 bases, leaving 10 bases between them. CDR1 is SNHLY, CDR2 FYNNEI, per germline. This CDR3 is CASSWGRLNTEAFF. DNA of the CDR3: TGTGCCAGCAGTTGGGGCAGACTGAACACTGAAGCTTTCTTT.

The gene calls are TRBV29-1 and TRBJ2-1; D gene unclear. The V gene lost 4 bases and the J gene lost 0 bases, with 10 bases spanning the gap. The CDR3 extends over 14 amino acids. CDR1 is SQVTM, CDR2 ANQGSEA, per germline. DNA for the CDR3: TGCAGCGTTGGGCGATATAGCTCCTACAATGAGCAGTTCTTC. Translating gives CSVGRYSSYNEQFF.

CDR3 DNA sequence: TGCGCCAGCAGCTTGGAGCCTAGCGGGAGTGTCTCCTACGAGCAGTACTTC. It encodes CASSLEPSGSVSYEQYF. The V and J genes are TRBV5-1 and TRBJ2-7; 10 bases are shared with TRBD2. The CDR3 consists of 17 residues. Unmatched junction bases numbered 6, after V lost 0 bases and J lost 0 bases. Germline values: CDR1 SGHRS, CDR2 YFSETQ.

The chain has TRBV7-8 and TRBJ2-7, with D tentatively TRBD1 (5 bases). The CDR3 contains 14 residues. Trimming removed 0 bases from V and 2 bases from J, with 8 bases in between. CDR1 is SGHVS and CDR2 is FQNEAQ in the germline V gene. CDR3 loop: CASSLAGATYEQYF. The CDR3 nucleotides read TGTGCCAGCAGCTTAGCAGGGGCCACCTACGAGCAGTACTTC.

The gene calls are TRBV6-5 and TRBJ1-3, with D uncertain. This CDR3 region has 14 residues. Trimming shortened V by 2 bases and J by 0 bases, and 5 bases separated the two germline ends. Germline V gene data show CDR1 as MNHEY and CDR2 as SVGAGI. The CDR3 sequence: CASSYGDSGNTIYF. The CDR3 DNA sequence: TGTGCCAGCAGTTACGGAGACTCTGGAAACACCATATATTTT.

The count of this clone is one. V is TRBV4-3 and J is TRBJ2-5, with TRBD1 matching 10 bases. This CDR3 is 14 amino acids long. Germline assignment: CDR1 LGHNA and CDR2 YSLEER. J lost 6 bases, V lost 0 bases, and 1 base had no gene match. The CDR3 DNA sequence: TGCGCCAGCAGCCAAGAGACAGGGGGCCAGACCCAGTACTTC. Translating it yields CASSQETGGQTQYF.

Only a few counts were recorded for this clone. The gene calls are TRBV5-1 and TRBJ1-1; D is perhaps TRBD1 (5 bases). V dropped 5 bases and J dropped 5 bases, with 13 bases sitting between them. Germline values: CDR1 SGHRS, CDR2 YFSETQ. CDR3 size: 13 residues. The CDR3 nucleotides are TGCGCCAGCAGTTCGGGACGTCGGACTGAAGCTTTCTTT. Amino acids: CASSSGRRTEAFF.

About this clone: Other DNA sequences in the sample encode the same CDR3. This chain joins TRBV11-2 and TRBJ2-1, with TRBD2 identical over 11 bases. This CDR3 has 16 residues. In germline, CDR1 is SGHAT, CDR2 FQNNGV. The V gene end was trimmed by 5 bases and the J gene end by 0 bases; junction bases not matched to a gene: 3. The CDR3 bases are TGTGCCAGCAGCCCAACTAGCGGGAGCTCCTACAATGAGCAGTTCTTC. Amino acid sequence: CASSPTSGSSYNEQFF. Supplemented by reference TRBV11-2 and TRBJ2-1, the full variable domain reads EAGVAQSPRYKIIEKRQSVAFWCNPISGHATLYWYQQILGQGPKLLIQFQNNGVVDDSQLPKDRFSAERLKGVDSTLKIQPAKLEDSAVYLCASSPTSGSSYNEQFFGPGTRLTVL.

The rearrangement uses TRBV19 and TRBJ1-5; D ambiguous. This CDR3 contains 17 residues. Trimming removed 0 bases from V and 2 bases from J, with 14 bases in between. The germline V gene has CDR1 LNHDA and CDR2 SQIVND (reference sequence). The CDR3 spells CASSIERPRWGNQPQHF. The DNA for the CDR3 is TGTGCCAGTAGTATAGAGAGGCCCAGATGGGGCAATCAGCCCCAGCATTTT.

The J gene is TRBJ2-1, the V gene TRBV7-3; 11 positions agree with TRBD2. Germline CDR1 and CDR2: SGHTA and FQGTGA. The length of the CDR3 is 17 residues. V was clipped by 1 base and J by 6 bases; unmatched bases: 8. The CDR3, as DNA: TGTGCCAGCAGCTTAAGCCCTCCCACTAGCGGGAGCAATGAGCAGTTCTTC. It encodes CASSLSPPTSGSNEQFF.